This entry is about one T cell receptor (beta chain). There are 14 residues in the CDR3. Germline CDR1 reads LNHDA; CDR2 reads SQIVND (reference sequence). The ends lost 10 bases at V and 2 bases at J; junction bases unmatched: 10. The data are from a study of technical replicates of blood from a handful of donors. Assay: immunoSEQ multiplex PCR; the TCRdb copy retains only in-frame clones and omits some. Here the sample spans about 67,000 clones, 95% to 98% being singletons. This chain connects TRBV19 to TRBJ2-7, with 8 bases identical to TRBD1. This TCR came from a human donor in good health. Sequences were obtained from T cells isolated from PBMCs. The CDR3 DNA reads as TGTGCCATTTCACCCGGGACAGGAGCCTACGAGCAGTACTTC. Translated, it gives CAISPGTGAYEQYF.